These 18 T cell receptor beta chains were all obtained from the same sample, sequenced in a study of control samples from healthy donors and cancer patients. The repertoire was sequenced with immunoSEQ multiplex PCR; TCRdb's copy has only in-frame clones and lacks some. The sample contains 65,000 to 95,000 clones, approximately 89% of which appear only once. Input material: blood. The receptor set was obtained from a man in his fifties or sixties in good health.

The rearrangement joins TRBV30 to TRBJ1-5; D is ambiguous. This CDR3 has 14 residues. Germline-derived CDR1 and CDR2 are GTSNPN and SVGIG (reference sequence). Trimming shortened V by 1 base and J by 5 bases, and 12 bases separated the two germline ends. CDR3 DNA sequence: TGTGCCTGGAGTGAAAACCGCCCATATCAGCCCCAGCATTTT. Translating it yields CAWSENRPYQPQHF.

V and J are TRBV11-2 and TRBJ1-6; TRBD1 agrees at 10 bases. V was pared by 4 bases and J by 4 bases, with 4 bases of the junction left unmatched. The germline CDR1 and CDR2 sequences are SGHAT and FQNNGV. This CDR3 has 16 amino acids. The CDR3 reads CASSSGTGVYNSPLHF. DNA for the CDR3: TGTGCCAGCAGCTCAGGGACAGGGGTATATAATTCACCCCTCCACTTT.

The sample holds one count of this clone. This rearrangement joins TRBV12-5 to TRBJ2-7; D may be TRBD2 (5 bases). The CDR3 is made up of 14 amino acids. Trimming removed 5 bases at V and 3 bases at J, with 14 bases between. Germline loops: CDR1 LGHNT, CDR2 FRNRAP. CDR3 nucleotides: TGTGCTAGTGGTCCACGGACGGGATTCTACGAGCAGTACTTC. Translating gives CASGPRTGFYEQYF.

This clone was observed a few times. The rearrangement links TRBV7-9 to TRBJ2-7; D ambiguous. This CDR3 region has 12 residues. The germline CDR1 and CDR2 sequences are SEHNR and FQNEAQ (reference sequence). The ends were cut back, 4 bases at V and 1 base at J, with 5 bases in the middle. CDR3 sequence: CASSSVSYEQYF. The CDR3 DNA is TGTGCCAGCAGCTCGGTATCCTACGAGCAGTACTTC.

The genes are TRBV2 and TRBJ2-3, with D possibly matching TRBD2 (7 bases). Per germline, CDR1 SNHLY and CDR2 FYNNEI. The CDR3 spans 14 residues. Trimming took off 3 bases at V and 8 bases at J, with 15 bases between the two ends. CDR3 sequence (DNA): TGTGCCAGCAGTGATGGGTGGGGGGGCGCTACGCAGTATTTT. It codes for CASSDGWGGATQYF.

This chain links TRBV11-3 with TRBJ2-6; D ambiguous. Trimming stripped 0 bases from V and 3 bases from J, with 9 bases between. Germline CDR1 SGHNT, CDR2 YENEEA. The CDR3 sequence is 16 residues long. The CDR3 loop reads CASSLDSGHGANVLTF. The CDR3 bases are TGTGCCAGCAGCTTAGATAGTGGGCATGGGGCCAACGTCCTGACTTTC.

The V call is TRBV19, the J call TRBJ1-5; 7 positions agree with TRBD1. The CDR3 has 15 amino acids. Germline assignment: CDR1 LNHDA and CDR2 SQIVND (reference sequence). V shed 6 bases and J 7 bases; nucleotides not matched to a gene: 12. In nucleotides, the CDR3 is TGTGCCAGTAGGGGAACACAGGGGATCAGGCAGCCCCAGCATTTT. Translation gives CASRGTQGIRQPQHF.

The chain has TRBV6-5 and TRBJ1-2, with 8 bases matching TRBD1. CDR1 MNHEY and CDR2 SVGAGI come from the germline V gene. Trimming took 7 bases from V and 4 from J; bases not matched to a gene: 8. The length of the CDR3 is 14 residues. In DNA, the CDR3 is TGTGCCAGCATCTCAACCGACAGGGGCTATGGCTACACCTTC. Translating it yields CASISTDRGYGYTF.

The rearrangement uses TRBV7-9 and TRBJ2-3; D unclear. CDR1 is SEHNR and CDR2 is FQNEAQ in the germline V gene (reference sequence). This CDR3 spans 14 amino acids. Trimming cost V 4 bases and J 7 bases, with 15 bases left between them. CDR3 region: CASSSGETANTQYF. The CDR3 DNA is TGTGCCAGCAGCTCAGGTGAAACGGCAAATACGCAGTATTTT.

This clone was observed once. This chain links TRBV10-3 with TRBJ2-1; perhaps TRBD1 as D (6 bases). V shed 3 bases and J shed 2 bases, with 14 bases lying between them. There are 16 residues in the CDR3. Germline V gene data show CDR1 as ENHRY and CDR2 as SYGVKD. The CDR3 is CAISDPRDTPYNEQFF. CDR3 DNA: TGTGCCATCAGTGACCCTCGGGACACCCCCTACAATGAGCAGTTCTTC.

The chain recombines TRBV19 with TRBJ1-2; D ambiguous. In germline, CDR1 is LNHDA, CDR2 SQIVND (reference sequence). The CDR3 runs to 14 residues. V was shortened by 1 base and J by 6 bases, with 12 bases between the two germline ends. In nucleotides, the CDR3 is TGTGCCAGTAGTATAGGACATAAAGAGCATGGCTACACCTTC. This translates into CASSIGHKEHGYTF.

This chain uses TRBV12-3 or TRBV12-4 with TRBJ1-2; D call uncertain. The CDR3 has 13 residues. The germline V and J ends were trimmed by 1 base and 4 bases, with 7 bases remaining between them. The CDR3 region has the DNA TGTGCCAGCAGTTTAGAGGGAGCCTATGGCTACACCTTC. It specifies CASSLEGAYGYTF.

This chain connects TRBV4-3 to TRBJ1-1; D unresolved. Trimming stripped 2 bases from V and 8 bases from J, with 9 bases between. CDR3 length: 12 residues. The germline V gene encodes CDR1 LGHNA and CDR2 YSLEER. As DNA, the CDR3 is TGCGCCAGCAGCCAATTCGGCAGGGAAGCTTTCTTT. It encodes CASSQFGREAFF.

The rearrangement links TRBV5-1 to TRBJ1-3; D gene ambiguous. The germline V gene encodes CDR1 SGHRS and CDR2 YFSETQ. Trimming took off 6 bases at V and 0 bases at J, with 10 bases between the two ends. The CDR3 loop spans 14 amino acids. CDR3 nucleotides: TGCGCCAGCAAAGACGCACTCTCTGGAAACACCATATATTTT. Residues: CASKDALSGNTIYF.

In its sample, this clone was seen once. The chain has TRBV5-6 and TRBJ1-4; 7 nucleotides match TRBD1. The CDR3 covers 17 residues. The V gene's germline CDR1 is SGHDT and CDR2 YYEEEE. V lost 2 bases to trimming and J lost 5 bases; unmatched junction nucleotides: 12. The CDR3 spells CASSFVGMTGRNEKLFF. The CDR3 region has the DNA TGTGCCAGCAGCTTTGTGGGGATGACAGGGCGCAATGAAAAACTGTTTTTT.

The chain recombines TRBV2 with TRBJ1-5; maybe TRBD1 (5 bases). The CDR3 covers 16 residues. The ends were cut back, 8 bases at V and 0 bases at J, with 17 bases in the middle. Germline CDR1 and CDR2: SNHLY and FYNNEI. The CDR3, as DNA: TGTGCCAGCCGTAGCCTGGGGCCGGATAGCAATCAGCCCCAGCATTTT. Protein product: CASRSLGPDSNQPQHF.

The chain couples TRBV11-3 to TRBJ2-1; 9 bases line up with TRBD2. The length of the CDR3 is 15 residues. Germline CDR1 reads SGHNT; CDR2 reads YENEEA. The V segment lost 1 base and the J segment 9 bases; nucleotides outside the gene matches: 7. CDR3 sequence reads: CASSLVASGDGEQFF. The CDR3 DNA is TGTGCCAGCAGCTTAGTGGCTAGCGGGGACGGTGAGCAGTTCTTC.

The V call is TRBV6-5, the J call TRBJ2-5; a weak D match, TRBD1 (5 bases). V shed 6 bases and J shed 5 bases, with 13 bases lying between them. Germline values: CDR1 MNHEY, CDR2 SVGAGI. CDR3 length: 13 residues. The CDR3 DNA reads TGTGCCAGCAGAAGGCAGGGTCAGGAGACCCAGTACTTC. It codes for CASRRQGQETQYF.